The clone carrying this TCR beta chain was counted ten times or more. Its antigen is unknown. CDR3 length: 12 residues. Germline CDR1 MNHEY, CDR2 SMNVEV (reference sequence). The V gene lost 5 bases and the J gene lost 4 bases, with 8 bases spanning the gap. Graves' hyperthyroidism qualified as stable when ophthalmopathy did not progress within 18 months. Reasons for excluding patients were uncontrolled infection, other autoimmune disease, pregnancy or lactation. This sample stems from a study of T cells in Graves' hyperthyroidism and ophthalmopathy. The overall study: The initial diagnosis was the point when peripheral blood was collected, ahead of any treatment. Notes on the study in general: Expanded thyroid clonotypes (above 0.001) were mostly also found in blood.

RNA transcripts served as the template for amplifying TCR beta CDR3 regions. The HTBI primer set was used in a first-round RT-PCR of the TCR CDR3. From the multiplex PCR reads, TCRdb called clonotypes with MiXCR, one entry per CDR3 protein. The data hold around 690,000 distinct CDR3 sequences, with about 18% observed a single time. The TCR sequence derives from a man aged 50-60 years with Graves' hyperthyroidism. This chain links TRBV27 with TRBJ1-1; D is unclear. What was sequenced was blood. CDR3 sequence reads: CASSNMGTEAFF. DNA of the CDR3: TGTGCCAGCAGTAATATGGGCACTGAAGCTTTCTTT.